The 29 T cell receptor beta chains below were found in one sample sequenced in a study of blood T cell repertoires in COVID-19. TCRdb's copy holds only in-frame clones and misses some; the assay was immunoSEQ multiplex PCR. The sample includes 300,000 to 400,000 clones, around 85% of them seen just once. The sequenced sample consisted of PBMCs or T cells enriched from blood (not recorded which). The receptors derive from a woman aged 25 to 39 who had been exposed to COVID-19.

This chain connects TRBV6-5 to TRBJ2-7, with 8 bases fitting TRBD2. CDR3 length equals 15 residues. CDR1 and CDR2 (germline): MNHEY, SVGAGI. After removal of 8 bases from V and 2 bases from J, the junction contained 11 bases not matched to a gene. The CDR3 protein is CASEDPGGVAYEQYF. CDR3 nucleotide sequence: TGTGCCAGCGAGGACCCGGGGGGGGTAGCCTACGAGCAGTACTTC.

The chain joins TRBV6-2 or TRBV6-3 to TRBJ2-7; 12 bases map to TRBD2. This CDR3 has 15 amino acids. The junction had 7 bases not matched to a gene; V was cut back by 6 bases and J by 4 bases. Germline CDR1 reads MNHEY; CDR2 reads SVGEGT. CDR3 protein: CASSDKTSGGYEQYF. CDR3 nucleotide sequence: TGTGCCAGCAGCGATAAGACTAGCGGGGGTTACGAGCAGTACTTC.

This chain connects TRBV18 to TRBJ1-2; tentative D call: TRBD1 (6 bases). CDR1 KGHSH and CDR2 LQKENI come from the germline V gene. Trimming shortened V by 6 bases and J by 2 bases, and 10 bases separated the two germline ends. The CDR3 totals 13 residues. CDR3 residues: CASSRGQNYGYTF. CDR3 coding DNA: TGTGCCAGCTCCCGCGGACAGAACTATGGCTACACCTTC.

The V gene is TRBV28, the J gene TRBJ2-5; 16 bases match TRBD2. This CDR3 spans 18 amino acids. Trimming removed 3 bases from V and 5 bases from J; junction bases left unmatched: 9. CDR1 is MDHEN and CDR2 is SYDVKM in the germline V gene. The CDR3 region has the DNA TGTGCCAGCAGTTTCCTCACCGGGACTAGCGGGAGGGAGGAGACCCAGTACTTC. Encoded protein: CASSFLTGTSGREETQYF.

CDR3 sequence reads: CASSLAGGENTIYF. The CDR3 DNA follows: TGCGCCAGCAGCTTGGCAGGGGGCGAAAACACCATATATTTT. The V and J genes are TRBV5-1 and TRBJ1-3, with 8 bases fitting TRBD1. With V trimmed by 0 bases and J by 6 bases, 2 bases remained unmatched. Germline-derived CDR1 and CDR2 are SGHRS and YFSETQ. This CDR3 has 14 amino acids.

The gene calls are TRBV7-2 and TRBJ1-2; 12 bases are a match to TRBD1. The J segment lost 5 bases and the V segment lost 3 bases, leaving 4 bases of the junction unmatched. The germline gives CDR1 SGHTA, CDR2 FQGNSA. The CDR3 spans 15 residues. In nucleotides, the CDR3 is TGTGCCAGCAGCTTTCCGGGACAGGGGGCGTATGGCTACACCTTC. It is translated as CASSFPGQGAYGYTF.

The chain recombines TRBV10-2 with TRBJ2-5; 9 positions agree with TRBD1. V lost 0 bases, J lost 5 bases, and 16 bases stayed unmatched. The CDR3 is 19 residues long. Germline CDR1 is WSHSY and CDR2 is SAAADI. Written as DNA, the CDR3 is TGCGCCAGCAGTGAGTCGGCACTAGGGGTGGGACAGGGCCACGAGACCCAGTACTTC. Amino acids: CASSESALGVGQGHETQYF.

This clone was seen a handful of times. The rearrangement uses TRBV28 and TRBJ2-5; TRBD2 matches at 11 bases. This CDR3 is built from 17 residues. The V segment lost 6 bases and the J segment 3 bases; nucleotides outside the gene matches: 12. From germline, CDR1 is MDHEN and CDR2 SYDVKM. CDR3 sequence (DNA): TGTGCCAGCAGCACCTTTAGCGGGAGGGGCCTCAAAGAGACCCAGTACTTC. Its translation is CASSTFSGRGLKETQYF.

The chain has TRBV7-9 and TRBJ1-2, with D possibly being TRBD1 (6 bases). Trimming cost V 5 bases and J 9 bases, with 22 bases left between them. The CDR3 is 15 amino acids. Germline CDR1 reads SEHNR; CDR2 reads FQNEAQ (reference sequence). The CDR3 DNA follows: TGTGCCAGCAGCACTCGGACAGCAGATCCAAGGCGCTACACCTTC. Residues: CASSTRTADPRRYTF.

The CDR3 sequence is CASSPRGEGTEAFF. In DNA form, the CDR3 reads TGTGCCAGCAGTCCCCGGGGGGAGGGCACTGAAGCTTTCTTT. This chain joins TRBV6-2 or TRBV6-3 and TRBJ1-1, with D perhaps TRBD1 (5 bases). V shed 5 bases and J shed 4 bases, with 14 bases lying between them. Germline CDR1 is MNHEY and CDR2 is SVGEGT. This CDR3 contains 14 residues.

The CDR3 here is CAWRRGGRQSNEQFF. Written as DNA, the CDR3 is TGTGCCTGGAGAAGGGGTGGTCGGCAATCCAATGAGCAGTTCTTC. The rearrangement joins TRBV30 to TRBJ2-1, with D possibly being TRBD1 (5 bases). The CDR3 has 15 amino acids. Germline V gene data show CDR1 as GTSNPN and CDR2 as SVGIG (reference sequence). V was clipped by 3 bases and J by 6 bases, with 18 bases between them.

The chain employs TRBV2 and TRBJ1-4; 8 bases align to TRBD1. The CDR3 extends over 15 amino acids. V was pared by 4 bases and J by 6 bases, with 7 bases of the junction left unmatched. Looked up from germline, CDR1 is SNHLY and CDR2 is FYNNEI. CDR3 sequence: CASSGGQGGYEKLFF. The DNA of the CDR3 is TGTGCCAGCAGTGGCGGACAGGGAGGTTATGAAAAACTGTTTTTT.

This chain connects TRBV2 to TRBJ1-4, with D uncertain. V shed 7 bases and J shed 5 bases, with 5 bases lying between them. CDR3 length: 11 residues. Germline CDR1 and CDR2: SNHLY and FYNNEI. CDR3 DNA sequence: TGTGCCAGCACGGGAAATGAAAAACTGTTTTTT. It encodes CASTGNEKLFF.

This chain connects TRBV9 to TRBJ2-2, with 7 bases aligning to TRBD2. With 0 bases clipped from V and 4 bases from J, the junction kept 9 bases outside the gene matches. The CDR3 contains 17 residues. From germline, CDR1 is SGDLS and CDR2 YYNGEE. The CDR3 is CASSVAPAGRGTGELFF. Here the CDR3 DNA reads TGTGCCAGCAGCGTAGCACCAGCGGGGAGGGGCACCGGGGAGCTGTTTTTT.

The chain joins TRBV10-3 to TRBJ2-1; a weak D match, TRBD1 (7 bases). The length of the CDR3 is 16 residues. The germline gives CDR1 ENHRY, CDR2 SYGVKD. Between the trimmed V and J ends, which lost 2 bases and 2 bases, there was a span of 13 bases. The CDR3, as DNA: TGTGCCATCAGTGAGGGTCAGGGGGGCCCCTACAATGAGCAGTTCTTC. The encoded protein is CAISEGQGGPYNEQFF.

The chain links TRBV6-5 to TRBJ1-1; D possibly corresponds to TRBD1 (5 bases). Germline-derived CDR1 and CDR2 are MNHEY and SVGAGI. CDR3 length: 14 amino acids. Trimming removed 5 bases at V and 6 bases at J, with 16 bases between. The CDR3 is CASSKVRGSAEAFF. The CDR3 DNA sequence: TGTGCCAGCAGTAAGGTCCGGGGGAGCGCTGAAGCTTTCTTT.

This clone was observed a handful of times. The V gene is TRBV18, the J gene TRBJ1-3, with TRBD1 as a possible D gene (5 bases). This CDR3 has 16 amino acids. Germline assignment: CDR1 KGHSH and CDR2 LQKENI. V gave up 1 base and J gave up 0 bases, with 10 bases separating them. CDR3 sequence reads: CASSPRDSNSGNTIYF. In nucleotides, the CDR3 is TGTGCCAGCTCACCACGAGACAGCAACTCTGGAAACACCATATATTTT.

This clone was seen ten or more times. The chain is built from TRBV9 and TRBJ2-5; 7 positions agree with TRBD2. V shed 0 bases and J 2 bases; nucleotides not matched to a gene: 4. The germline gives CDR1 SGDLS, CDR2 YYNGEE. The CDR3 consists of 15 residues. The CDR3 sequence: CASSVGPSGQETQYF. In nucleotides, the CDR3 is TGTGCCAGCAGCGTAGGACCTAGCGGTCAAGAGACCCAGTACTTC.

The rearrangement links TRBV7-2 to TRBJ1-5, with 10 bases lining up with TRBD1. Germline CDR1 and CDR2: SGHTA and FQGNSA. Trimming removed 5 bases from V and 5 bases from J; junction bases left unmatched: 6. The CDR3 is 15 amino acids. CDR3 DNA sequence: TGTGCCAGCAGCCAGGACAGGGGGATACATCAGCCCCAGCATTTT. Its translation: CASSQDRGIHQPQHF. Filled out from reference TRBV7-2 and TRBJ1-5, the complete variable domain reads GAGVSQSPSNKVTEKGKDVELRCDPISGHTALYWYRQSLGQGLEFLIYFQGNSAPDKSGLPSDRFSAERTGGSVSTLTIQRTQQEDSAVYLCASSQDRGIHQPQHFGDGTRLSIL.

This clone was seen just once. The CDR3 sequence is CASSQDPYQPQHF. The CDR3 coding sequence is TGCGCCAGCAGCCAAGATCCATATCAGCCCCAGCATTTT. The J gene is TRBJ1-5, the V gene TRBV4-1; D unresolved. CDR1 is MGHRA, CDR2 YSYEKL, per germline. V was trimmed by 0 bases and J by 5 bases, leaving 5 bases between them. CDR3 size: 13 residues.

The chain links TRBV7-2 to TRBJ2-7; D is ambiguous. The CDR3 totals 14 residues. V lost 0 bases and J lost 1, with 7 bases in between. CDR1 SGHTA and CDR2 FQGNSA come from the germline V gene. The CDR3, as DNA: TGTGCCAGCAGCTTAGCGGCCCAGTCCTACGAGCAGTACTTC. This sequence encodes CASSLAAQSYEQYF.

This CDR3 reads CAWNTDRYGYTF. The CDR3 region has the DNA TGTGCCTGGAATACAGACCGTTATGGCTACACCTTC. The gene calls are TRBV30 and TRBJ1-2, with D hard to call. Germline V gives CDR1 GTSNPN, CDR2 SVGIG (reference sequence). This CDR3 has 12 amino acids. Trimming pared 4 bases from V and 5 bases from J, leaving 11 bases between.

This clone was detected only a few times. The V gene is TRBV6-5, the J gene TRBJ1-6; TRBD1 agrees at 10 bases. Germline V gene data show CDR1 as MNHEY and CDR2 as SVGAGI. J gave up 12 bases and V 2 bases, and 7 bases lay outside the gene matches. CDR3 size: 15 residues. The CDR3 DNA reads TGTGCCAGCAGTTACATAGGACAGGGGGAAAAACCCCTCCACTTT. Translation gives CASSYIGQGEKPLHF.

V and J are TRBV7-2 and TRBJ2-4; 7 bases match TRBD1. Looked up from germline, CDR1 is SGHTA and CDR2 is FQGNSA. There are 16 residues in the CDR3. Unmatched junction bases numbered 11, after V lost 5 bases and J lost 4 bases. The CDR3 protein is CASSPYPGTAKNIQYF. The CDR3 DNA follows: TGTGCCAGCAGCCCTTACCCCGGGACAGCTAAAAACATTCAGTACTTC.

Regarding this clone: The sample carries other DNA sequences with the same CDR3. This sequence joins TRBV18 and TRBJ1-1; 7 bases match TRBD1. The J segment lost 6 bases and the V segment lost 3 bases, leaving 1 base of the junction unmatched. The CDR3 runs 12 residues. CDR1 KGHSH and CDR2 LQKENI come from the germline V gene. The CDR3 protein is CASSPDRAEAFF. CDR3 nucleotides: TGTGCCAGCTCACCTGACAGGGCTGAAGCTTTCTTT.

The genes are TRBV10-3 and TRBJ2-5; a weak D match, TRBD2 (6 bases). Germline-derived CDR1 and CDR2 are ENHRY and SYGVKD. The CDR3 consists of 12 residues. Trimming cost V 8 bases and J 5 bases, with 12 bases left between them. The CDR3 spells CAIGGLEETQYF. DNA of the CDR3: TGTGCCATCGGGGGGTTAGAGGAGACCCAGTACTTC.

The CDR3 is CASSPYSGTDTQYF. The CDR3, as DNA: TGTGCCAGCAGCCCCTATAGCGGCACAGATACGCAGTATTTT. The J gene is TRBJ2-3, the V gene TRBV9; possible D gene TRBD2, 5 bases. The CDR3 is 14 amino acids. The V end was cut by 4 bases, the J end by 1 base, with 10 bases between. Per germline, CDR1 SGDLS and CDR2 YYNGEE.

V is TRBV2 and J is TRBJ2-2; D unresolved. CDR3 length: 11 residues. In germline, CDR1 is SNHLY, CDR2 FYNNEI. The V end was cut by 8 bases, the J end by 1 base, with 2 bases between. The CDR3 DNA reads as TGTGCCAGCCGGAACACCGGGGAGCTGTTTTTT. Amino acid sequence: CASRNTGELFF.

The chain is built from TRBV27 and TRBJ1-2, with a tentative D call TRBD1 (6 bases). The germline V and J ends were trimmed by 5 bases and 0 bases, with 10 bases remaining between them. The CDR3 sequence is 14 residues long. Germline assignment: CDR1 MNHEY and CDR2 SMNVEV (reference sequence). CDR3 protein: CASSQTGPNYGYTF. The CDR3 region has the DNA TGTGCCAGCAGTCAGACAGGTCCTAACTATGGCTACACCTTC.